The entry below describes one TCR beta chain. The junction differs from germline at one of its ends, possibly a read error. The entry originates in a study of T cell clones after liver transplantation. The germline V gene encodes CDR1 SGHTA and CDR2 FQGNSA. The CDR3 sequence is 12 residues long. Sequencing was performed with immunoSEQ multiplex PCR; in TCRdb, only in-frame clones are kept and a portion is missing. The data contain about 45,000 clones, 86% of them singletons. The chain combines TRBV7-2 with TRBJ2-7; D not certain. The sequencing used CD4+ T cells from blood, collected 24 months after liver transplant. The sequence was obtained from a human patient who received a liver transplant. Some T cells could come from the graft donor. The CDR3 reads CASSLEALEQYF. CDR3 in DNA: TGTGCCAGCAGTTTAGAGGCGCTCGAGCAGTACTTC.